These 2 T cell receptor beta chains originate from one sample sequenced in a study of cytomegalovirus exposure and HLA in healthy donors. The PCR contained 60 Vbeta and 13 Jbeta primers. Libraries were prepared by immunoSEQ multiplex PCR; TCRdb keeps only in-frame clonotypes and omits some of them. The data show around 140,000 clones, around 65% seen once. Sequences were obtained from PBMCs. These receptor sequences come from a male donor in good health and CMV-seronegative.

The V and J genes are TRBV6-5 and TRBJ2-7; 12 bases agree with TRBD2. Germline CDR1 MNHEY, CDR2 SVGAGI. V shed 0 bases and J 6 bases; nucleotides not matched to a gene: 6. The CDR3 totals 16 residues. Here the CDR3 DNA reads TGTGCCAGCAGTTACTCCTCTAGCGGGGGGGCGAGCGAGCAGTACTTC. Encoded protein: CASSYSSSGGASEQYF.

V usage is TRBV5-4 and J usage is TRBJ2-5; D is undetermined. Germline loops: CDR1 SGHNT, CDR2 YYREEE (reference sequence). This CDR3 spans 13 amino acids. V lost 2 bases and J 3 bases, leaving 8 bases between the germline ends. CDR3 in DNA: TGTGCCAGCAGCTTAGCCTTAGAAGAGACCCAGTACTTC. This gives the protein CASSLALEETQYF.